This T cell receptor beta chain stems from a study of shared clonotypes between healthy human individuals. Whole-study results and caveats: The study found about 5.1% of naive CD4 clonotypes shared across several donors. Only a few donors were included, so the genetic and exposure-history diversity represented was limited. Investigators expected sequencing depth to affect clonotype sharing among donors.

Profiled with immunoSEQ multiplex PCR; TCRdb holds only in-frame clones, not every one. In the table there are under 2.5 million clones, 85% to 95% of which are singletons. Per the germline V gene, CDR1 is MNHEY and CDR2 is SMNVEV (reference sequence). The CDR3 runs to 12 residues. The V and J ends lost 3 bases and 5 bases respectively, with 7 bases between them. As for this clone: The antigen remains unidentified.

This chain uses TRBV27 with TRBJ2-5; D is unresolved. The specimen sequenced was naive CD4+ T cells from PBMCs. The subset denotes: CD45RA+ positively selected. The TCR originated in a man aged 18-30 years in good health. Some clones in this sample may be carry-over from other donors' samples. Here the CDR3 DNA reads TGTGCCAGCAGTTTTATTAGGGAGACCCAGTACTTC. Translated, it gives CASSFIRETQYF.